What follows are 29 T cell receptor beta chains derived from one specimen sequenced in a study of OX40 agonist ivuxolimab in advanced cancers. Assay used: immunoSEQ multiplex PCR; TCRdb lists only in-frame clones, some missing. The sample gives 90,000 to 120,000 clones, around 93% of which show up once; about 0.67% is in the top ten. This sample comprised CD4+ or CD8+ T cells sorted from blood, obtained in a trial of the OX40 agonist ivuxolimab. The source of these receptors is an adult with an advanced solid tumor such as melanoma, head and neck, liver or kidney cancer.

This rearrangement joins TRBV5-1 to TRBJ2-3; 7 nucleotides match TRBD2. V shed 6 bases and J 2 bases; nucleotides not matched to a gene: 3. Germline V lookup: CDR1 SGHRS, CDR2 YFSETQ. The CDR3 totals 13 residues. CDR3 in DNA: TGCGCCAGCATGGGAGGGGCCACAGATACGCAGTATTTT. It encodes CASMGGATDTQYF.

This chain connects TRBV5-8 to TRBJ2-2; 7 nucleotides line up with TRBD1. V lost 6 bases to trimming and J lost 0 bases; unmatched junction nucleotides: 14. This CDR3 has 18 residues. Germline V gene sequence: CDR1 SGHTS, CDR2 YDEGEE. The CDR3 nucleotides are TGTGCCAGCACCTCCAAGGCCGGGACAGCTACGAACACCGGGGAGCTGTTTTTT. Translating gives CASTSKAGTATNTGELFF.

CDR3 coding DNA: TGTGCCAGCTCACCCATACCGGGACAGGATTTGGAACAGACCCAGTACTTC. Its protein product is CASSPIPGQDLEQTQYF. The V call is TRBV18, the J call TRBJ2-5; TRBD1 matches 8 bases. Germline values: CDR1 KGHSH, CDR2 LQKENI. The junction had 15 bases not matched to a gene; V was cut back by 3 bases and J by 6 bases. This CDR3 spans 17 amino acids.

This clone was recorded once. The chain has TRBV10-3 and TRBJ2-3; 12 positions match TRBD2. The CDR3 is 16 residues long. From germline, CDR1 is ENHRY and CDR2 SYGVKD. Trimming removed 6 bases from V and 1 base from J; junction bases left unmatched: 5. In DNA form, the CDR3 reads TGTGCCATCAGCCCTAGCGGGGGGGCCGGCACAGATACGCAGTATTTT. Protein sequence: CAISPSGGAGTDTQYF.

This clone was seen a single time. V is TRBV5-1 and J is TRBJ1-3; 7 bases agree with TRBD1. The germline gives CDR1 SGHRS, CDR2 YFSETQ. The length of the CDR3 is 16 residues. Trimming at V came to 0 bases and at J to 2 bases, leaving 5 bases not matched to a gene. The CDR3 bases are TGCGCCAGCAGCTTGGGACAGGGATGGGCTGGAAACACCATATATTTT. Encoded protein: CASSLGQGWAGNTIYF.

The V gene is TRBV5-1, the J gene TRBJ1-4; tentative D call: TRBD1 (6 bases). Trimming left V 4 bases short and J 1 base short, with 14 bases between. The CDR3 length is 16 residues. Per germline, CDR1 SGHRS and CDR2 YFSETQ. DNA of the CDR3: TGCGCCAGCAGCGCACAGGGCACGGGAACTAATGAAAAACTGTTTTTT. It yields the protein CASSAQGTGTNEKLFF.

The V gene is TRBV19, the J gene TRBJ2-2; D is possibly TRBD1 (6 bases). V lost 4 bases and J lost 2, with 11 bases in between. There are 15 residues in the CDR3. Germline CDR1 is LNHDA and CDR2 is SQIVND (reference sequence). This chain's CDR3 is CASSTDSANTGELFF. The DNA of the CDR3 is TGTGCCAGTAGTACGGACAGCGCTAACACCGGGGAGCTGTTTTTT.

The chain employs TRBV6-6 and TRBJ2-2; possibly TRBD1 for D (5 bases). Deletions cut 6 bases from V and 4 bases from J, with 12 bases between. This CDR3 spans 14 amino acids. The germline V gene encodes CDR1 MNHNY and CDR2 SVGAGI (reference sequence). CDR3 amino acids: CASRTIRGTGELFF. The CDR3 DNA is TGTGCCAGCAGAACCATAAGGGGCACCGGGGAGCTGTTTTTT.

This clone is a singleton in its sample. The chain links TRBV9 to TRBJ2-7; D is perhaps TRBD1 (6 bases). Per germline, CDR1 SGDLS and CDR2 YYNGEE. The CDR3 runs to 14 residues. The V gene lost 0 bases and the J gene lost 3 bases, with 10 bases spanning the gap. The CDR3 DNA reads TGTGCCAGCAGCGTAGATCACAGGGTCTACGAGCAGTACTTC. Its translation: CASSVDHRVYEQYF.

This chain uses TRBV19 with TRBJ1-2; TRBD1 matches 7 bases. CDR3 length: 15 amino acids. Germline values: CDR1 LNHDA, CDR2 SQIVND (reference sequence). V trimming: 5 bases; J trimming: 4 bases; junction bases outside the gene matches: 10. DNA for the CDR3: TGTGCCAGTAGTTCTAACAGGGGCCTGGGCTATGGCTACACCTTC. It is translated as CASSSNRGLGYGYTF.

This chain joins TRBV19 and TRBJ1-4; a weak D match, TRBD1 (5 bases). V gave up 3 bases and J gave up 8 bases, with 10 bases separating them. The CDR3 sequence is 13 residues long. The germline gives CDR1 LNHDA, CDR2 SQIVND (reference sequence). CDR3 loop: CASSMGRDEKLFF. The CDR3 DNA follows: TGTGCCAGTAGTATGGGCAGGGACGAAAAACTGTTTTTT.

This chain connects TRBV23-1 to TRBJ1-5; D gene ambiguous. TRBV23-1 is an ORF for which the function is uncertain. The CDR3 is 16 residues long. The V end was cut by 4 bases, the J end by 3 bases, with 16 bases between. The CDR3 region has the DNA TGCGCCAGCAGTCGATGGGTAACGGCGGACAATCAGCCCCAGCATTTT. Protein product: CASSRWVTADNQPQHF.

This clone was seen once. The rearrangement joins TRBV9 to TRBJ2-1; D gene ambiguous. This CDR3 has 17 amino acids. Germline-derived CDR1 and CDR2 are SGDLS and YYNGEE. Deletions cut 4 bases from V and 1 base from J, with 18 bases between. The CDR3: CASSKTTRTDSYNEQFF. In DNA, the CDR3 is TGTGCCAGCAGCAAAACGACGCGTACGGATTCCTACAATGAGCAGTTCTTC.

The chain joins TRBV9 to TRBJ1-4; D is perhaps TRBD1 (5 bases). Trimming left V 0 bases short and J 0 bases short, with 12 bases between. CDR3 length equals 17 residues. Germline lookup yields CDR1 SGDLS and CDR2 YYNGEE. CDR3 in DNA: TGTGCCAGCAGCGTAGGCACCCACAGGTCAACTAATGAAAAACTGTTTTTT. This encodes CASSVGTHRSTNEKLFF.

The chain couples TRBV7-2 to TRBJ1-1, with D perhaps matching TRBD1 (6 bases). The CDR3 length is 15 residues. V was pared by 1 base and J by 7 bases, with 16 bases between. Germline V gene data show CDR1 as SGHTA and CDR2 as FQGNSA. CDR3 sequence reads: CASSLEGGRPVEAFF. The CDR3 DNA sequence: TGTGCCAGCAGCTTAGAGGGGGGCCGACCCGTTGAAGCTTTCTTT.

This chain links TRBV5-1 with TRBJ2-7; tentative D call: TRBD2 (7 bases). V was shortened by 2 bases and J by 7 bases, with 16 bases between the two germline ends. This CDR3 contains 14 residues. Germline CDR1 reads SGHRS; CDR2 reads YFSETQ. CDR3 loop: CASSFDGGAREQYF. The DNA of the CDR3 is TGCGCCAGCAGCTTCGATGGGGGGGCGAGGGAGCAGTACTTC.

This clone was recorded only once. The chain carries TRBV25-1 and TRBJ1-2, with D unresolved. The CDR3 is 12 amino acids. Germline V lookup: CDR1 MGHDK, CDR2 SYGVNS. V was shortened by 8 bases and J by 4 bases, with 11 bases between the two germline ends. The CDR3 region is CASRRGSYGYTF. The CDR3 nucleotides read TGTGCCAGCCGCCGGGGTTCCTATGGCTACACCTTC.

This chain joins TRBV11-3 and TRBJ2-5, with 7 bases matching TRBD2. CDR1 and CDR2 from the germline V gene are SGHNT and YENEEA. Unmatched junction bases numbered 15, after V lost 1 base and J lost 1 base. CDR3 length equals 19 residues. This CDR3 is CASSLVGGSASGVQETQYF. The DNA for the CDR3 is TGTGCCAGCAGCTTAGTCGGAGGGTCGGCTAGCGGTGTCCAAGAGACCCAGTACTTC. Supplemented by reference TRBV11-3 and TRBJ2-5, the full variable domain reads EAGVVQSPRYKIIEKKQPVAFWCNPISGHNTLYWYLQNLGQGPELLIRYENEEAVDDSQLPKDRFSAERLKGVDSTLKIQPAELGDSAVYLCASSLVGGSASGVQETQYFGPGTRLLVL.

The chain couples TRBV20-1 to TRBJ2-3; D remains ambiguous. Trimming removed 3 bases at V and 6 bases at J, with 7 bases between. CDR1 is DFQATT, CDR2 SNEGSKA, per germline (reference sequence). The CDR3 is 11 amino acids. The CDR3 DNA reads TGCAGTGCTAGCCTGGGGGATACGCAGTATTTT. This sequence encodes CSASLGDTQYF.

This chain joins TRBV29-1 and TRBJ2-5, with 14 nucleotides matching TRBD2. Trimming at V came to 4 bases and at J to 2 bases, leaving 12 bases not matched to a gene. Germline V gives CDR1 SQVTM, CDR2 ANQGSEA. This CDR3 is 18 amino acids long. The CDR3 loop reads CSVARSGTSGSKQETQYF. DNA for the CDR3: TGCAGCGTTGCTCGATCCGGGACTAGCGGGAGCAAGCAAGAGACCCAGTACTTC.

This clone has a single count. The chain couples TRBV11-1 to TRBJ2-1; 13 positions match TRBD2. Germline V gene sequence: CDR1 SGHAT, CDR2 FQDESV (reference sequence). There are 16 residues in the CDR3. V was pared by 3 bases and J by 7 bases, with 6 bases of the junction left unmatched. The chain's CDR3 is CASSFTSGGVMNEQFF. CDR3 sequence (DNA): TGTGCCAGCAGCTTTACTAGCGGGGGGGTAATGAATGAGCAGTTCTTC.

The V gene is TRBV4-1, the J gene TRBJ2-1, with D unclear. Trimming took off 0 bases at V and 14 bases at J, with 14 bases between the two ends. The germline V gene encodes CDR1 MGHRA and CDR2 YSYEKL. CDR3 size: 13 residues. The CDR3 bases are TGCGCCAGCAGCCAAGACCCCACTGGGCCCGAGTTCTTC. It encodes CASSQDPTGPEFF.

The chain has TRBV5-1 and TRBJ2-3; weak D call: TRBD1 (5 bases). CDR3 size: 13 residues. The germline V gene encodes CDR1 SGHRS and CDR2 YFSETQ. V gave up 4 bases and J gave up 4 bases, with 10 bases separating them. The CDR3 protein is CASSTGQADTQYF. DNA of the CDR3: TGCGCCAGCAGCACAGGACAAGCAGATACGCAGTATTTT.

The rearrangement links TRBV7-9 to TRBJ2-7, with 8 bases fitting TRBD1. CDR1 SEHNR and CDR2 FQNEAQ come from the germline V gene (reference sequence). The J segment lost 4 bases and the V segment lost 3 bases, leaving 8 bases of the junction unmatched. The length of the CDR3 is 15 residues. The CDR3 region is CASSFTGTGPYEQYF. CDR3 in DNA: TGTGCCAGCAGCTTCACGGGGACAGGTCCGTACGAGCAGTACTTC. The whole variable domain, remainder taken from reference TRBV7-9 and TRBJ2-7, is DTGVSQNPRHKITKRGQNVTFRCDPISEHNRLYWYRQTLGQGPEFLTYFQNEAQLEKSRLLSDRFSAERPKGSFSTLEIQRTEQGDSAMYLCASSFTGTGPYEQYFGPGTRLTVT.

The rearrangement joins TRBV6-6 to TRBJ2-1; 11 bases line up with TRBD2. CDR3 length: 16 amino acids. The V segment lost 4 bases and the J segment 6 bases; nucleotides outside the gene matches: 8. Germline V gene lookup returns CDR1 MNHNY and CDR2 SVGAGI (reference sequence). The CDR3 DNA sequence: TGTGCCAGCAGTTCCCCGACTAGCGGGGTAGGCAATGAGCAGTTCTTC. Translation: CASSSPTSGVGNEQFF.

This chain joins TRBV6-1 and TRBJ2-5; D gene ambiguous. CDR1 and CDR2 (germline): MNHNS, SASEGT. The CDR3 loop spans 13 amino acids. V lost 4 bases, J lost 5 bases, and 11 bases lay in between. The CDR3 coding sequence is TGTGCCAGCAGTGGGACCTTCAGGGAGACCCAGTACTTC. This codes for CASSGTFRETQYF.

This clone was picked up one time. The genes are TRBV6-1 and TRBJ1-2; D is unclear. Germline values: CDR1 MNHNS, CDR2 SASEGT. Trimming removed 3 bases from V and 8 bases from J, with 7 bases in between. The CDR3 is 11 residues long. This CDR3 reads CASSEAVGYTF. Written as DNA, the CDR3 is TGTGCCAGCAGTGAGGCAGTCGGCTACACCTTC.

This clone has a single count. V and J are TRBV6-5 and TRBJ2-3; the match to TRBD2 covers 11 bases. J was trimmed by 5 bases and V by 5 bases; bases with no gene match: 3. The CDR3 covers 14 residues. Germline CDR1 MNHEY, CDR2 SVGAGI. For the CDR3, the DNA is TGTGCCAGCAGTCCGGGACTAGCGGTAGATACGCAGTATTTT. Amino acid sequence: CASSPGLAVDTQYF.

The chain links TRBV5-1 to TRBJ2-5, with a weak D call TRBD2 (5 bases). The CDR3 has 15 residues. Germline-derived CDR1 and CDR2 are SGHRS and YFSETQ. Trimming shortened V by 2 bases and J by 4 bases, and 15 bases separated the two germline ends. In DNA, the CDR3 is TGCGCCAGCAGCTTAAACTCTCCAGGAGGAGAGACCCAGTACTTC. This codes for CASSLNSPGGETQYF.